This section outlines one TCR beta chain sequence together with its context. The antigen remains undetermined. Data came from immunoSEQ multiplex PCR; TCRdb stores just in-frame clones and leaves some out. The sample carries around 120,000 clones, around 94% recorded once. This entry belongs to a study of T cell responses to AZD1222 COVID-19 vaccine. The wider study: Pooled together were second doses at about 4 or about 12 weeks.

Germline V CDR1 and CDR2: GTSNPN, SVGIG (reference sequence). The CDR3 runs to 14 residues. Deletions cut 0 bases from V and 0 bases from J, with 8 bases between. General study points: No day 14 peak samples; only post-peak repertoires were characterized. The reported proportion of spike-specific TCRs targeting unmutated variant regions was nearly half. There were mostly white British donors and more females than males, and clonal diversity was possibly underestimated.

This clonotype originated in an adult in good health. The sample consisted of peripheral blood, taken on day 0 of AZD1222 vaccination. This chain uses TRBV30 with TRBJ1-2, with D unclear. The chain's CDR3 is CAWSVVTANYGYTF. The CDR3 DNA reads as TGTGCCTGGAGTGTTGTCACAGCTAACTATGGCTACACCTTC. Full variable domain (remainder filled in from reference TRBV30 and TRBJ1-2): SQTIHQWPATLVQPVGSPLSLECTVEGTSNPNLYWYRQAAGRGLQLLFYSVGIGQISSEVPQNLSASRPQDRQFILSSKKLLLSDSGFYLCAWSVVTANYGYTFGSGTRLTVV.